Here is one TCR beta chain with its context. As yet, its antigen is unknown. The TCR beta cDNA libraries contained unique molecular identifiers. TCRdb reprocessed the PCR reads with MiXCR, giving one entry per CDR3 protein. Of some 690,000 distinct CDR3 sequences detected, 25% to 30% appear once; the ten largest clones hold under 0.7%. The sample originates from a study of post-analysis software for immune sequencing data. Study context: Recorded subtypes: relapsing-remitting, secondary progressive, progressive-relapsing; some patients unannotated.

Study results and limitations: Clustering by F measure revealed strong co-clustering among samples prepared together in one batch. Relative to controls, patients with multiple sclerosis showed significantly lower normalized Chao1 diversity.

Sequenced input: blood. The TCR sequence derives from a girl under 18 with multiple sclerosis.

The CDR3 region is CASSPGRGWTGVQETQYF. Here the CDR3 DNA reads TGTGCCAGCAGCCCTGGGAGGGGTTGGACAGGGGTCCAAGAGACCCAGTACTTC. The chain uses TRBV7-2 and TRBJ2-5, with TRBD1 matching 9 bases. V trimming: 5 bases; J trimming: 1 base; junction bases outside the gene matches: 14. Germline CDR1 is SGHTA and CDR2 is FQGNSA. This CDR3 has 18 residues. Complete variable domain (other parts from reference TRBV7-2 and TRBJ2-5): GAGVSQSPSNKVTEKGKDVELRCDPISGHTALYWYRQSLGQGLEFLIYFQGNSAPDKSGLPSDRFSAERTGGSVSTLTIQRTQQEDSAVYLCASSPGRGWTGVQETQYFGPGTRLLVL.